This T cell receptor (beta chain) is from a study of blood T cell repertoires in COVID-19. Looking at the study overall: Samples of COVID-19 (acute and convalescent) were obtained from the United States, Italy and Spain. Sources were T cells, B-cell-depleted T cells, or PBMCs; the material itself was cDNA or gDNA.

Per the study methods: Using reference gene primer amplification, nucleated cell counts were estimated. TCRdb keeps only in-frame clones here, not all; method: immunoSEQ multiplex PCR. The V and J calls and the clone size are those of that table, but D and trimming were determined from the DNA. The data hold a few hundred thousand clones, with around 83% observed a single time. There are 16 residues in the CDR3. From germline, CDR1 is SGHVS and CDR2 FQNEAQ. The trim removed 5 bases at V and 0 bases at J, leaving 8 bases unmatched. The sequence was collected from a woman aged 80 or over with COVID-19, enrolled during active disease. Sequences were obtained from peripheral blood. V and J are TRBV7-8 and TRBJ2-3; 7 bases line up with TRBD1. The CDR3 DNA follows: TGTGCCAGCAGCCATATGACGGGACAGAGCACAGATACGCAGTATTTT. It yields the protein CASSHMTGQSTDTQYF.